The subject of this entry is one T cell receptor beta chain. Its specificity is not known. The sample originates from a study of graft-versus-host responses after intestinal transplantation. Turning to the study itself: The whole recipient group had anti-thymocyte globulin induction followed by tacrolimus and steroids for two to three years. Broader study findings: The marrow of recipients harbored GvH clones, and ileum or blood showed some of them first.

The CDR3 is made up of 14 amino acids. V gave up 1 base and J gave up 2 bases, with 9 bases separating them. The V gene's germline CDR1 is MGHRA and CDR2 YSYEKL. The repertoire was sequenced with immunoSEQ multiplex PCR; TCRdb's copy has only in-frame clones and lacks some. The sample records about 110,000 clones, just under 95% being singletons. The receptor was isolated from a human donor who received an intestinal transplant. Here the sequenced sample was unstimulated CD8+ T cells sorted from spleen or lymph node cells, taken before intestinal transplant. The rearrangement uses TRBV4-1 and TRBJ2-7; no firm D call. The CDR3 loop is CASSQVDTTYEQYF. The CDR3 DNA reads as TGCGCCAGCAGCCAAGTAGACACTACCTACGAGCAGTACTTC.